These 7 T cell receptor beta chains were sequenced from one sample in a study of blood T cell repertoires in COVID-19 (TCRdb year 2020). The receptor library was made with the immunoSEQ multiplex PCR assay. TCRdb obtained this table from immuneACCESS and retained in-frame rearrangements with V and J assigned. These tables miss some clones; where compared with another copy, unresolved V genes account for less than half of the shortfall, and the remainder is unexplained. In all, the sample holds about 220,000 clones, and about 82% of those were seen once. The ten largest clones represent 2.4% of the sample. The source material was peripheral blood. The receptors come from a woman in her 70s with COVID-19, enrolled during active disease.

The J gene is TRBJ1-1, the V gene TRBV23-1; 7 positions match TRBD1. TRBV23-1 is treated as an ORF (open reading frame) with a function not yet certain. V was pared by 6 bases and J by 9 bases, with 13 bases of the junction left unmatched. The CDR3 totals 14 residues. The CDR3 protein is CASRKTGTAAQAFF. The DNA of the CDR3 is TGCGCCAGCAGAAAAACCGGGACAGCAGCCCAAGCTTTCTTT.

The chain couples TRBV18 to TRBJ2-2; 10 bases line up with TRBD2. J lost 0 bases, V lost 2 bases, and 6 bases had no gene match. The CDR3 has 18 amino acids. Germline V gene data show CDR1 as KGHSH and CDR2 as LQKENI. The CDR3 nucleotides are TGTGCCAGCTCACCAAGGCTAGCGGGAGACTCGAACACCGGGGAGCTGTTTTTT. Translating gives CASSPRLAGDSNTGELFF. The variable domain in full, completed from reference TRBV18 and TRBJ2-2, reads NAGVMQNPRHLVRRRGQEARLRCSPMKGHSHVYWYRQLPEEGLKFMVYLQKENIIDESGMPKERFSAEFPKEGPSILRIQQVVRGDSAAYFCASSPRLAGDSNTGELFFGEGSRLTVL.

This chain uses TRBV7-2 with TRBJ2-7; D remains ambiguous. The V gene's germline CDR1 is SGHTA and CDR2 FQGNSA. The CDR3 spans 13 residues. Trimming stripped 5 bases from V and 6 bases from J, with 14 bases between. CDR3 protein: CASSIRPPGEQYF. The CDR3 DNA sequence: TGTGCCAGCAGCATACGCCCCCCAGGCGAGCAGTACTTC.

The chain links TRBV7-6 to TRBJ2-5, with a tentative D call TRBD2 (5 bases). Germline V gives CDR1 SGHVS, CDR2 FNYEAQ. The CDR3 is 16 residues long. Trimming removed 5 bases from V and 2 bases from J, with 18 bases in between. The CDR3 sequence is CASSPRARVAQETQYF. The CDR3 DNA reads TGTGCCAGCAGCCCTAGGGCCAGAGTAGCGCAAGAGACCCAGTACTTC.

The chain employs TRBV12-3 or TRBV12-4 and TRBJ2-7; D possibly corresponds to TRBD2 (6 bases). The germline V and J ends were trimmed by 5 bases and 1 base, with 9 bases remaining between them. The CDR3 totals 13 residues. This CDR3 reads CASSIRESYEQYF. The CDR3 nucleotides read TGTGCCAGCAGTATCCGGGAGTCCTACGAGCAGTACTTC.

CDR3 loop: CASSLGGQGHGYTF. The CDR3 DNA is TGTGCCAGCAGCTTAGGGGGACAGGGACATGGCTACACCTTC. The chain has TRBV7-8 and TRBJ1-2, with 9 bases aligning to TRBD1. V shed 1 base and J 6 bases; nucleotides not matched to a gene: 3. Germline CDR1 SGHVS, CDR2 FQNEAQ. The CDR3 is 14 amino acids.

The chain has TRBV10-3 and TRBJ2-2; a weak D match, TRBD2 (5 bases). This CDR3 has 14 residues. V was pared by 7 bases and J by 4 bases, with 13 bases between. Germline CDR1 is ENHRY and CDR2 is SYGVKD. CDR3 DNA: TGTGCCATCACCCGGGAACGAGGCACCGGGGAGCTGTTTTTT. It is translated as CAITRERGTGELFF.